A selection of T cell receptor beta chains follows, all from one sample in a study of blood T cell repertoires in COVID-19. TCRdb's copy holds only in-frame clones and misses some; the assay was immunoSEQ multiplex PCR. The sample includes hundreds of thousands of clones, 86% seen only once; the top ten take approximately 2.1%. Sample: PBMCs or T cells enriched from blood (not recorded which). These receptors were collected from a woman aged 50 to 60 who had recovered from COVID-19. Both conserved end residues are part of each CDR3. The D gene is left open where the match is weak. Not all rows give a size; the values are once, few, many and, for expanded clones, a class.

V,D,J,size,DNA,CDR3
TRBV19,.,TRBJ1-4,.,TGTGCCAGTAGTATCGCCAGGAATGAAAAACTGTTTTTT,CASSIARNEKLFF
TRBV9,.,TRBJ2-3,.,TGTGCCAGCAGCGTAGTGGAGGATACGCAGTATTTT,CASSVVEDTQYF
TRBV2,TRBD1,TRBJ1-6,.,TGTGCCAGCAGCCCCGACAGGGGGGTTCCTTCACCCCTCCACTTT,CASSPDRGVPSPLHF
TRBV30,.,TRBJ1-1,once,TGTGCCTGGATCACAGGGCCCGGGGCTTTCTTT,CAWITGPGAFF
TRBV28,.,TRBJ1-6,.,TGTGCCAGCAGGCGTGGACTGTTTACGAATTCACCCCTCCACTTT,CASRRGLFTNSPLHF
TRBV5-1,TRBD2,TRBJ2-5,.,TGCGCCAGCAGCAGTAGCGGGGCCCTGGGGGAGACCCAGTACTTC,CASSSSGALGETQYF
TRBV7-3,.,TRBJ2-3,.,TGTGCCAGCAGCTTGCGACAGAGCACAGATACGCAGTATTTT,CASSLRQSTDTQYF
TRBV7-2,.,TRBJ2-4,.,TGTGCCAGCAGCCTGGACAGTGGCACCAATAACATTCAGTACTTC,CASSLDSGTNNIQYF
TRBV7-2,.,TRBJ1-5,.,TGTGCCAGCAGCTTAGTTTATGGCCAGCCCCAGCATTTT,CASSLVYGQPQHF
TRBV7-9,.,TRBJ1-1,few,TGTGCCAGCAGCTTGTTGGGGCCGAACACTGAAGCTTTCTTT,CASSLLGPNTEAFF
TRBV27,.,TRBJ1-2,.,TGTGCCAGCAGTCCACCCTACTCTCGACAGCTAACCTATGGCTACACCTTC,CASSPPYSRQLTYGYTF
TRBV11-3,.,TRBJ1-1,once,TGTGCCAGCAGCGTCATGAGTGCCATGAACACTGAAGCTTTCTTT,CASSVMSAMNTEAFF
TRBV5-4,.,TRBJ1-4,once,TGTGCCAGCAGTCGAGGGGGAAAGAATGAAAAACTGTTTTTT,CASSRGGKNEKLFF
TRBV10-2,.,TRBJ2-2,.,TGCGCCAGCAGCCTCACAGGGCTCGTTACCGGGGAGCTGTTTTTT,CASSLTGLVTGELFF
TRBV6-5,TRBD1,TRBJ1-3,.,TGTGCCAGCAGTTACTCGGGACAGGTCCTTGGAAACACCATATATTTT,CASSYSGQVLGNTIYF
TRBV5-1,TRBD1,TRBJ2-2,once,TGCGCCAGCAGCTGGGACAGGCCGAACACCGGGGAGCTGTTTTTT,CASSWDRPNTGELFF
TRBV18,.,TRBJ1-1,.,TGTGCCAGCTCACCAAGGTCCGGGGGAATGGGGACTGAAGCTTTCTTT,CASSPRSGGMGTEAFF
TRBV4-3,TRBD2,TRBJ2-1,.,TGCGCCAGCAGCCAAGATTCGATTCGGGGGGGCCTCGAGGAGCAGTTCTTC,CASSQDSIRGGLEEQFF
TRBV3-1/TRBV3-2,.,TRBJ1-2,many,TGTGCCAGCAGCCCCTTGAAAGGGGTTGGCTACACCTTC,CASSPLKGVGYTF
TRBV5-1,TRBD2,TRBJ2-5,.,TGCGCCAGCAGCTTGAGGAGCGGGGCGCTCAACCAAGAGACCCAGTACTTC,CASSLRSGALNQETQYF
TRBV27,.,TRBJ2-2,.,TGTGCCAGCAGGTTGATCCACAGCGGGGAGCTGTTTTTT,CASRLIHSGELFF
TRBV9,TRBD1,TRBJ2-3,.,TGTGCCAGCAGCGTGGGGACAGCTTCTAGCACAGATACGCAGTATTTT,CASSVGTASSTDTQYF
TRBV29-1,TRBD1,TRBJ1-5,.,TGCAGCGTTGAATTCGGCACAGGGGATCAGCCCCAGCATTTT,CSVEFGTGDQPQHF
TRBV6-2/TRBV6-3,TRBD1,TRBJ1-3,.,TGTGCCAGCAGTGGACAGGGAGCTGGAAACACCATATATTTT,CASSGQGAGNTIYF
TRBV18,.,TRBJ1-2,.,TGTGCCAGCTCACCGGGGGGGAACTATGGCTACACCTTC,CASSPGGNYGYTF
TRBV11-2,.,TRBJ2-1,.,TGTGCCAGCAGCTTAGGACAGGTAAACAATGAGCAGTTCTTC,CASSLGQVNNEQFF
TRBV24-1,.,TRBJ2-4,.,TGTGCCACCAGTGATTTGCGGGGCATTCAGTACTTC,CATSDLRGIQYF
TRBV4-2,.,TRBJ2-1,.,TGTGCCAGCAGGACTTACAATGAGCAGTTCTTC,CASRTYNEQFF
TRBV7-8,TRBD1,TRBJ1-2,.,TGTGCCAGCAGGGAATCGACAGGGTCCTATGGCTACACCTTC,CASRESTGSYGYTF
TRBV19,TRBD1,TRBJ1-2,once,TGTGCCAGTAGTATAACGGGACAGGGGGTTTATGGCTACACCTTC,CASSITGQGVYGYTF
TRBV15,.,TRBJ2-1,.,TGTGCCACCAGTCGCGGACGGCGGGACTACAATGAGCAGTTCTTC,CATSRGRRDYNEQFF
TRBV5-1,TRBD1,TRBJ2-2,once,TGCGCCAGCAGCTCACAACCGGGACAGGGTGAAACCGGGGAGCTGTTTTTT,CASSSQPGQGETGELFF
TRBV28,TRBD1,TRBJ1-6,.,TGTGCCAGCAGTTTATTCGGGCGACAGGGGGATAATTCACCCCTCCACTTT,CASSLFGRQGDNSPLHF
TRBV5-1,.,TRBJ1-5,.,TGCGCCAGCAGCTTGACAGGCTCCAGCAATCAGCCCCAGCATTTT,CASSLTGSSNQPQHF
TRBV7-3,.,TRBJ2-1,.,TGTGCCAGCAGCTCCCTGGCGGGGCAGGCCGCCGAGGAGCAGTTCTTC,CASSSLAGQAAEEQFF
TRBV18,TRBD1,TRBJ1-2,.,TGTGCCAGCTCACCAACCCAGGGGGATGGCTACACCTTC,CASSPTQGDGYTF
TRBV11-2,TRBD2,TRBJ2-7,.,TGTGCCAGCAGCTCAAGTTCGGGGGGGTACGAGCAGTACTTC,CASSSSSGGYEQYF
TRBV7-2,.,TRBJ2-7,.,TGTGCCAGCAGCTTGTGGGGCCCCTACGAGCAGTACTTC,CASSLWGPYEQYF
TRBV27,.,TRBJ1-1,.,TGTGCCAGCCGTCTTCCGGGCGGGGCTGAAGCTTTCTTT,CASRLPGGAEAFF
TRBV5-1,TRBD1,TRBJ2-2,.,TGCGCCAGCAGCCAGGGACAGGGGATCGGGGAGCTGTTTTTT,CASSQGQGIGELFF
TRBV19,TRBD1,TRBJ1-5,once,TGTGCCAGTAGTATAGCCATGGACAGGGGGACGGAGCCCCAGCATTTT,CASSIAMDRGTEPQHF
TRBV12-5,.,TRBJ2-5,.,TGTGCTAGTGGCCGACCAGGGGAAGAGACCCAGTACTTC,CASGRPGEETQYF
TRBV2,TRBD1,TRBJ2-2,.,TGTGCCAGTGTAACGGGACAGGGCCCTGGGGACACCGGGGAGCTGTTTTTT,CASVTGQGPGDTGELFF
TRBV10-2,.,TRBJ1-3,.,TGCGCCAGCGAGCCTTCTAGGACTTCTGGAAACACCATATATTTT,CASEPSRTSGNTIYF
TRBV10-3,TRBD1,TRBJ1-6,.,TGTGCCATCACCGGACAGGGGGGTTCACCCCTCCACTTT,CAITGQGGSPLHF
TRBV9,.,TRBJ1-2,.,TGTGCCAGCAGCGGAACAGGGTATAGGAACTATGGCTACACCTTC,CASSGTGYRNYGYTF
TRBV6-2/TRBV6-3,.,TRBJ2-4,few,TGTGCCAGCAGTTACCGTGGCCTCGGGAACATTCAGTACTTC,CASSYRGLGNIQYF
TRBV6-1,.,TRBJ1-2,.,TGTGCCAGCAGTGAAACGACAGGTGCTTGGGGCTACACCTTC,CASSETTGAWGYTF
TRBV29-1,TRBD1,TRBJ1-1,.,TGCAGCGTTGCACGTCAGGGGGGAGACACTGAAGCTTTCTTT,CSVARQGGDTEAFF
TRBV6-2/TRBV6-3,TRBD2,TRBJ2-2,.,TGTGCCAGCAGTGCCGGGGGGTTACCCGGGGAGCTGTTTTTT,CASSAGGLPGELFF
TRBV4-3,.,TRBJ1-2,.,TGCGCCAGCAGCCAAGATCGTTCGAGCTATGGCTACACCTTC,CASSQDRSSYGYTF
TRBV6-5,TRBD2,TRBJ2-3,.,TGTGCCAGTAAACGCCAACTAGCGGGGGGTAGTACGCAGTATTTT,CASKRQLAGGSTQYF
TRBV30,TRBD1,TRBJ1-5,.,TGTGCCTGGTCCCGGACAGGGGGCAATCAGCCCCAGCATTTT,CAWSRTGGNQPQHF
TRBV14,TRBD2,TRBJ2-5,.,TGTGCCAGCAGCCAAGAACGACTAGCGGCCTCGCACTTC,CASSQERLAASHF
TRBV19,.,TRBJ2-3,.,TGTGCCAGTAGTAGATCAGAATCTAGCACAGATACGCAGTATTTT,CASSRSESSTDTQYF
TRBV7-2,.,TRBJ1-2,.,TGTGCCAGCAGCCCAGCGATCGGACAGTTCGGCTACACCTTC,CASSPAIGQFGYTF
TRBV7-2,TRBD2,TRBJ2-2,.,TGTGCCAGCAGCCGGGGACTAGCGGGGGGTATGACCGGGGAGCTGTTTTTT,CASSRGLAGGMTGELFF
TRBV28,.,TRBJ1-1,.,TGTGCCAGCAGTTTATCCCTCCTTGGGGGGATGAACACTGAAGCTTTCTTT,CASSLSLLGGMNTEAFF